The clone carrying this TCR beta chain was recorded only once. Its target is not known. The data were taken from a study of cytomegalovirus exposure and HLA in healthy donors. Study findings and constraints: The tendency of first-cohort TCR clusters to co-occur in the roughly 110 validation repertoires was the finding of a later analysis. The study listed under 200 cytomegalovirus-associated TCR beta chains. Most TCR sequences showed up rarely, but some public TCRs showed up in many donors.

TCRdb's copy holds only in-frame clones and misses some; the assay was immunoSEQ multiplex PCR. The sample lists 300,000 to 350,000 clones, roughly 88% occurring once. CDR3 length: 16 residues. CDR1 and CDR2 from the germline V gene are SGHDT and YYEEEE. V lost 3 bases to trimming and J lost 1 base; unmatched junction nucleotides: 10. Separate from the approximately 730-subject first cohort, the roughly 120-subject validation cohort was the one that the donors belonged to. The sample taken for sequencing was PBMCs. The rearrangement links TRBV5-6 to TRBJ2-7, with 7 bases lining up with TRBD1. The origin of this receptor is a man under 40 in good health and CMV-seronegative. The CDR3 nucleotides read TGTGCCAGCAGCTGGTTTGCCGGGACAGCTTCCTACGAGCAGTACTTC. Amino acids: CASSWFAGTASYEQYF.